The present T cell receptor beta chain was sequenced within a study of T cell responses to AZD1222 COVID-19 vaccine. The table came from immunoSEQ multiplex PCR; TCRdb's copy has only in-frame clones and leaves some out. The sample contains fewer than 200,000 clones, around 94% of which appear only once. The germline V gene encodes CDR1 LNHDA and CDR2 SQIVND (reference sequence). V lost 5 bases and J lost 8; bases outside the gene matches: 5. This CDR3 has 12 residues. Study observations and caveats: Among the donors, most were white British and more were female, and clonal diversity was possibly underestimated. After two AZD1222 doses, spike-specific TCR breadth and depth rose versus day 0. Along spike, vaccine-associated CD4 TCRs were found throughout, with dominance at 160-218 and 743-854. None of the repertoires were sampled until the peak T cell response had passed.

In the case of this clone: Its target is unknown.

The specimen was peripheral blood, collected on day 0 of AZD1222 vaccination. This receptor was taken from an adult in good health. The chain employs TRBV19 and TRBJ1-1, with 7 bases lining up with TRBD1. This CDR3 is CASSSRQGEAFF. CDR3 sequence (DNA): TGTGCCAGTAGTTCTAGACAGGGCGAAGCTTTCTTT.